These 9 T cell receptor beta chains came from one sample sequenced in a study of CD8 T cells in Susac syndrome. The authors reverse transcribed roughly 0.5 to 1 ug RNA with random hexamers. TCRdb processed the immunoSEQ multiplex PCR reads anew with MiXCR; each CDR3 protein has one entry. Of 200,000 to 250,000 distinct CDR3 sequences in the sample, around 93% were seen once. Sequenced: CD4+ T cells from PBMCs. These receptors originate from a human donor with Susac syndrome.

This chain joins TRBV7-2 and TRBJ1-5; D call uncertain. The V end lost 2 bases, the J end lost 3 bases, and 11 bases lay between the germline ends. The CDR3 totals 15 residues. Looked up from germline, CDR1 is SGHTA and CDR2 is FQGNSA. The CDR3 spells CASSLSGSDNQPQHF. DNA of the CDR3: TGTGCCAGCAGCTTATCCGGGTCGGACAATCAGCCCCAGCATTTT.

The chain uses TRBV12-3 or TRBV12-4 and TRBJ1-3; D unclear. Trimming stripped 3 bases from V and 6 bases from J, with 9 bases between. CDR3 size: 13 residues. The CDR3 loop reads CASSLSSANTIYF. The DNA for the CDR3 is TGTGCCAGCAGTTTGAGTAGTGCAAACACCATATATTTT.

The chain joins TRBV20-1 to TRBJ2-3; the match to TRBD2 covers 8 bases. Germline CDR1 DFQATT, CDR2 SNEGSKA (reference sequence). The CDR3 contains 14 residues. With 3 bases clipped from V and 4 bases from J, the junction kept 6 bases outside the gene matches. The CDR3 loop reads CSASAAGDPDTQYF. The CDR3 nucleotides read TGCAGTGCTAGTGCAGCGGGGGACCCAGATACGCAGTATTTT.

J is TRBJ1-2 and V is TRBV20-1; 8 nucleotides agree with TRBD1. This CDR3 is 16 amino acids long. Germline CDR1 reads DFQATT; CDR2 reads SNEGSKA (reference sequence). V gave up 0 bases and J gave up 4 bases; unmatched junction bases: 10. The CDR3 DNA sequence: TGCAGTGCTAGAGATGGGGCAGGGGGCGCGGGCTATGGCTACACCTTC. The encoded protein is CSARDGAGGAGYGYTF.

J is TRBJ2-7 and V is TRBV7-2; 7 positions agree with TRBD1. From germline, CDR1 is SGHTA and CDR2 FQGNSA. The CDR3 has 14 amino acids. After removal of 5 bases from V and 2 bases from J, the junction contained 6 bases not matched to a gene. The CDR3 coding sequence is TGTGCCAGCAGCATCCGACAGGGAGCCTACGAGCAGTACTTC. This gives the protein CASSIRQGAYEQYF.

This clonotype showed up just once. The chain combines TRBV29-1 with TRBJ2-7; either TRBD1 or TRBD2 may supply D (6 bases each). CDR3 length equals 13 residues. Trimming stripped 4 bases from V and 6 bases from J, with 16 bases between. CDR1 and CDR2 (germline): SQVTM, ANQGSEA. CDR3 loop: CSVGDGGASEQYF. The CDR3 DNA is TGCAGCGTTGGGGACGGGGGCGCCTCCGAGCAGTACTTC.

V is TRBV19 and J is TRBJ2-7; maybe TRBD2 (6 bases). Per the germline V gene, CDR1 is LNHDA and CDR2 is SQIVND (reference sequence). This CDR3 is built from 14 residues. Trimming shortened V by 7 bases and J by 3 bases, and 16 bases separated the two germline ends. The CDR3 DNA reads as TGTGCCAGTAAATCGGGTCCAGCGGGCTACGAGCAGTACTTC. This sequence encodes CASKSGPAGYEQYF.

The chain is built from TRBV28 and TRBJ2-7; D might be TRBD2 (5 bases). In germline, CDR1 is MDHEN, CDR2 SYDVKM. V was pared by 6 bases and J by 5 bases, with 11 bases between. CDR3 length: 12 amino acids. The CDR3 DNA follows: TGTGCCAGCAGGGGAGCGCCCCACGAGCAGTACTTC. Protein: CASRGAPHEQYF. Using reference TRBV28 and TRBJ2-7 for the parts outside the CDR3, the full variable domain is DVKVTQSSRYLVKRTGEKVFLECVQDMDHENMFWYRQDPGLGLRLIYFSYDVKMKEKGDIPEGYSVSREKKERFSLILESASTNQTSMYLCASRGAPHEQYFGPGTRLTVT.

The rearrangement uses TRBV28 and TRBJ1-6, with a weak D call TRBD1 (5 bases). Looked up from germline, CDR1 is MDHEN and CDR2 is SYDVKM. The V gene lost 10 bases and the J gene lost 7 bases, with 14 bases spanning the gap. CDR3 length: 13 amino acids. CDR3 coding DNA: TGTGCCACCGAGCGGGACGCAAATTCACCCCTCCACTTT. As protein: CATERDANSPLHF.